The source of this T cell receptor beta chain is a study of cytomegalovirus exposure and HLA in healthy donors. Study-level results: About 87% or about 30% of the time was how often most TCR beta V segments were productive, according to an earlier analysis.

Comment on this clone: What it binds is not known.

PCR employed 60 Vbeta and 13 Jbeta primers. Clones were sequenced by immunoSEQ multiplex PCR, and TCRdb holds only the in-frame ones, with some missing. The sample lists 60,000 to 85,000 clones, around 83% occurring once. V was pared by 5 bases and J by 5 bases, with 8 bases of the junction left unmatched. The CDR3 is 15 amino acids. Germline V gene sequence: CDR1 SQVTM, CDR2 ANQGSEA. This chain links TRBV29-1 with TRBJ2-1; 11 bases fit TRBD2. The receptor was isolated from a man between 65 and 80 years old in good health and CMV-seropositive. Sequenced material: PBMCs. CDR3 sequence: CSVFAGLAANNEQFF. The CDR3 nucleotides are TGCAGCGTTTTTGCGGGACTAGCGGCAAACAATGAGCAGTTCTTC.